Following are 24 T cell receptor beta chains from one sample sequenced in a study of blood T cell repertoires in COVID-19. Produced via immunoSEQ multiplex PCR; TCRdb's table is partial and in-frame only. This table holds more than 95,000 clones, approximately 90% found once. Sequencing was done on a sample of peripheral blood. The source of these receptors is a woman of 80 years or more with acute or convalescent COVID-19.

The chain uses TRBV28 and TRBJ1-2; TRBD1 matches 8 bases. This CDR3 is built from 13 residues. J was trimmed by 12 bases and V by 6 bases; bases with no gene match: 12. CDR1 is MDHEN, CDR2 SYDVKM, per germline. CDR3 nucleotides: TGTGCCAGCAGCTTTAAGGGACAGGAGGAAGACACCTTC. It yields the protein CASSFKGQEEDTF.

The chain combines TRBV10-3 with TRBJ1-2; 8 bases align to TRBD1. The CDR3 has 14 amino acids. The germline CDR1 and CDR2 sequences are ENHRY and SYGVKD. Losses at the gene ends were 6 bases for V and 2 bases for J; bases not matched to a gene: 5. CDR3 DNA sequence: TGTGCCATCAGACAGCAGGGGGCGAACTATGGCTACACCTTC. It codes for CAIRQQGANYGYTF.

The V and J genes are TRBV28 and TRBJ2-2, with D possibly TRBD1 on 6 matching bases. CDR1 is MDHEN and CDR2 is SYDVKM in the germline V gene. The CDR3 loop spans 15 amino acids. Between the trimmed V and J ends, which lost 3 bases and 4 bases, there was a span of 12 bases. CDR3 DNA: TGTGCCAGCAGTTTGCCAGGGGCCGGCACCGGGGAGCTGTTTTTT. As protein: CASSLPGAGTGELFF.

This clone has only one observation. The chain uses TRBV4-1 and TRBJ2-1; D is possibly TRBD1 (6 bases). The germline gives CDR1 MGHRA, CDR2 YSYEKL. The CDR3 loop spans 16 amino acids. Deletions cut 0 bases from V and 2 bases from J, with 11 bases between. The CDR3 is CASSQDDNRAYNEQFF. The CDR3 DNA is TGCGCCAGCAGCCAAGATGATAACAGGGCCTACAATGAGCAGTTCTTC.

A word on this clone: The junction departs from the called germline gene at one end, perhaps through a read error. Other DNA sequences of this sample code for an identical CDR3. The rearrangement uses TRBV27 and TRBJ2-2, with 14 bases lining up with TRBD2. This CDR3 is built from 15 residues. The germline gives CDR1 MNHEY, CDR2 SMNVEV (reference sequence). DNA for the CDR3: TGTGCCAGCGGGACTAGCGGGAGAGTCACCGGGGAGCTGTTTTTC. Protein: CASGTSGRVTGELFF.

This clone was seen a handful of times. This chain joins TRBV28 and TRBJ2-1; 9 nucleotides match TRBD1. Germline V gives CDR1 MDHEN, CDR2 SYDVKM. V dropped 2 bases and J dropped 7; count of bases not matched to a gene: 6. This CDR3 spans 15 amino acids. The CDR3 region is CASSLMTGGLNEQFF. CDR3 coding DNA: TGTGCCAGCAGTTTAATGACAGGGGGTTTGAATGAGCAGTTCTTC.

This clone was seen a few times. The rearrangement joins TRBV7-9 to TRBJ2-1, with TRBD2 matching over 7 bases. The CDR3 runs to 16 residues. Trimming at V came to 0 bases and at J to 7 bases, leaving 9 bases not matched to a gene. In germline, CDR1 is SEHNR, CDR2 FQNEAQ (reference sequence). The CDR3 DNA reads as TGTGCCAGCAGCTTAGCGATCGGGGAGGGCGGGAATGAGCAGTTCTTC. Translating it yields CASSLAIGEGGNEQFF.

The chain joins TRBV12-3 or TRBV12-4 to TRBJ2-1; 7 positions agree with TRBD2. There are 13 residues in the CDR3. Unmatched junction bases numbered 1, after V lost 4 bases and J lost 4 bases. The CDR3 sequence is CASSSLAYNEQFF. CDR3 coding DNA: TGTGCCAGCAGTTCACTAGCGTACAATGAGCAGTTCTTC.

V gene TRBV6-1 combines with J gene TRBJ2-3, with a weak D call TRBD1 (5 bases). Germline V gene lookup returns CDR1 MNHNS and CDR2 SASEGT. The length of the CDR3 is 16 residues. Trimming removed 1 base from V and 2 bases from J, with 13 bases in between. The CDR3 DNA reads TGTGCCAGCAGTGAAGGTGACAGCCTTTACACAGATACGCAGTATTTT. It yields the protein CASSEGDSLYTDTQYF.

V gene TRBV28 combines with J gene TRBJ1-6; D is possibly TRBD1 (6 bases). Germline CDR1 reads MDHEN; CDR2 reads SYDVKM. This CDR3 contains 14 residues. V lost 3 bases, J lost 9 bases, and 12 bases lay in between. The CDR3 nucleotides read TGTGCCAGCAGTTTTGTACAGGGTGGTTCACCCCTCCACTTT. It is translated as CASSFVQGGSPLHF.

The V and J genes are TRBV18 and TRBJ2-1; D unresolved. Trimming shortened V by 2 bases and J by 3 bases, and 8 bases separated the two germline ends. Germline values: CDR1 KGHSH, CDR2 LQKENI. The CDR3 covers 14 residues. In DNA form, the CDR3 reads TGTGCCAGCTCACCAGGCACAGACTACAATGAGCAGTTCTTC. Translating it yields CASSPGTDYNEQFF.

The V call is TRBV6-1, the J call TRBJ1-1; tentatively, D is TRBD1 (5 bases). Between the trimmed V and J ends, which lost 2 bases and 11 bases, there was a span of 15 bases. The CDR3 totals 13 residues. In germline, CDR1 is MNHNS, CDR2 SASEGT. CDR3 in amino acids: CASSENGRAEAFF. CDR3 DNA sequence: TGTGCCAGCAGTGAAAACGGCAGGGCGGAGGCTTTCTTT.

This chain connects TRBV11-1 to TRBJ2-7; possible D gene TRBD1, 6 bases. The V and J ends lost 3 bases and 6 bases respectively, with 9 bases between them. The CDR3 consists of 12 residues. The germline gives CDR1 SGHAT, CDR2 FQDESV (reference sequence). The DNA for the CDR3 is TGTGCCAGCAGCTTGGGGACACTCGAGCAGTACTTC. Translating it yields CASSLGTLEQYF.

This chain connects TRBV15 to TRBJ1-5; no clear D gene. Trimming pared 0 bases from V and 2 bases from J, leaving 11 bases between. The germline V gene encodes CDR1 LNHNV and CDR2 YYDKDF (reference sequence). The CDR3 sequence is 16 residues long. The CDR3 region has the DNA TGTGCCACCAGCAGAGATCGTGTTGGCCGCAATCAGCCCCAGCATTTT. This encodes CATSRDRVGRNQPQHF.

This chain uses TRBV15 with TRBJ1-5, with TRBD1 matching 11 bases. Germline V gene lookup returns CDR1 LNHNV and CDR2 YYDKDF (reference sequence). CDR3 length: 19 residues. After removal of 0 bases from V and 4 bases from J, the junction contained 11 bases not matched to a gene. DNA for the CDR3: TGTGCCACCAGCAGAGATATAGGTGGACAGGGGGCAAGAAATCAGCCCCAGCATTTT. This sequence encodes CATSRDIGGQGARNQPQHF.

The rearrangement joins TRBV25-1 to TRBJ1-5, with D possibly TRBD1 on 5 matching bases. The CDR3 consists of 15 residues. The germline gives CDR1 MGHDK, CDR2 SYGVNS. Trimming took 4 bases from V and 6 from J, leaving 16 bases between them. CDR3 DNA: TGTGCCAGCAGTGGTGTCGGGGCGGGGTTTCAGCCCCAGCATTTT. This codes for CASSGVGAGFQPQHF.

The V and J genes are TRBV7-6 and TRBJ2-3, with 10 bases matching TRBD1. CDR3 length: 16 residues. Trimming at V came to 5 bases and at J to 3 bases, leaving 8 bases not matched to a gene. The germline CDR1 and CDR2 sequences are SGHVS and FNYEAQ. The CDR3 sequence: CASSPRTGGTTDTQYF. CDR3 DNA: TGTGCCAGCAGCCCCCGGACAGGGGGAACGACAGATACGCAGTATTTT.

The genes are TRBV27 and TRBJ1-1; the D gene is possibly TRBD1 (5 bases). V lost 7 bases and J lost 11, with 17 bases in between. The CDR3 consists of 12 residues. CDR1 and CDR2 from the germline V gene are MNHEY and SMNVEV (reference sequence). The CDR3 is CASKGISGWAFF. CDR3 coding DNA: TGTGCCAGCAAGGGGATCTCAGGTTGGGCTTTCTTT.

This chain uses TRBV4-1 with TRBJ2-7, with 8 bases fitting TRBD2. The V gene end was trimmed by 4 bases and the J gene end by 4 bases; junction bases not matched to a gene: 3. Germline lookup yields CDR1 MGHRA and CDR2 YSYEKL. This CDR3 spans 13 amino acids. DNA of the CDR3: TGCGCCAGCAGCCCACGCGGGGGGTACGAGCAGTACTTC. Residues: CASSPRGGYEQYF.

V and J are TRBV5-4 and TRBJ2-5; possibly TRBD1 for D (6 bases). The CDR3 covers 13 residues. Germline V gene sequence: CDR1 SGHNT, CDR2 YYREEE (reference sequence). With 3 bases removed from V and 9 bases from J, the gap between germline ends came to 15 bases. CDR3 in DNA: TGTGCCAGCAGCTACACAGGGAACGGGGCCCAGTACTTC. Translating gives CASSYTGNGAQYF.

V gene TRBV7-9 combines with J gene TRBJ1-2; D is undetermined. Germline CDR1 SEHNR, CDR2 FQNEAQ (reference sequence). V dropped 2 bases and J dropped 3 bases, with 7 bases sitting between them. The CDR3 has 13 residues. The CDR3 DNA reads TGTGCCAGCAGCTTAAACAGTGACTATGGCTACACCTTC. Residues: CASSLNSDYGYTF. Complete variable domain (other parts from reference TRBV7-9 and TRBJ1-2): DTGVSQNPRHKITKRGQNVTFRCDPISEHNRLYWYRQTLGQGPEFLTYFQNEAQLEKSRLLSDRFSAERPKGSFSTLEIQRTEQGDSAMYLCASSLNSDYGYTFGSGTRLTVV.

J is TRBJ1-2 and V is TRBV12-3 or TRBV12-4; the D gene is possibly TRBD1 (5 bases). Between the trimmed V and J ends, which lost 3 bases and 5 bases, there was a span of 10 bases. The CDR3 runs 13 residues. For the CDR3, the DNA is TGTGCCAGCAGTTTGGGGCTCTTATATGGCTACACCTTC. Protein sequence: CASSLGLLYGYTF.

This chain joins TRBV7-6 and TRBJ2-1; 10 bases map to TRBD2. Germline loops: CDR1 SGHVS, CDR2 FNYEAQ. V gave up 5 bases and J gave up 1 base; unmatched junction bases: 5. The CDR3 length is 16 residues. CDR3 protein: CASSRSGLASYNEQFF. CDR3 nucleotides: TGTGCCAGCAGCCGTTCGGGACTAGCGTCCTACAATGAGCAGTTCTTC. Full variable domain (remainder filled in from reference TRBV7-6 and TRBJ2-1): GAGVSQSPRYKVTKRGQDVALRCDPISGHVSLYWYRQALGQGPEFLTYFNYEAQQDKSGLPNDRFSAERPEGSISTLTIQRTEQRDSAMYRCASSRSGLASYNEQFFGPGTRLTVL.

This clone was seen a single time. The CDR3 sequence: CASSEELAGYNEQFF. The DNA of the CDR3 is TGTGCCAGCAGTGAAGAACTAGCGGGGTACAATGAGCAGTTCTTC. This chain links TRBV6-1 with TRBJ2-1, with 10 bases matching TRBD2. The CDR3 loop spans 15 amino acids. V lost 1 base, J lost 4 bases, and 1 base stayed unmatched. Germline V gene lookup returns CDR1 MNHNS and CDR2 SASEGT.